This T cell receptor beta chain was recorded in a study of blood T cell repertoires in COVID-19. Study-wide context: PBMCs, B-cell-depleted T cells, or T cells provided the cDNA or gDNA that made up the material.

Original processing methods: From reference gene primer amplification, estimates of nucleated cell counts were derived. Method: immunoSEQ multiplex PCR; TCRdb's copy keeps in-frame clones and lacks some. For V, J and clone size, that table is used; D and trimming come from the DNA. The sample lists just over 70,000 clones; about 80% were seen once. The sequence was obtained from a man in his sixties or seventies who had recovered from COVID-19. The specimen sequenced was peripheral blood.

The CDR3 is CASTQGHGTQPQHF. Written as DNA, the CDR3 is TGTGCCAGCACCCAGGGCCACGGAACTCAGCCCCAGCATTTT. The J gene is TRBJ1-5, the V gene TRBV2; D might be TRBD1 (5 bases). Germline CDR1 is SNHLY and CDR2 is FYNNEI. V was pared by 7 bases and J by 6 bases, with 16 bases between. The CDR3 has 14 amino acids.